The entry below describes one T cell receptor (beta chain). Antigen unknown. The sample is drawn from a study of regulatory T cells in long-lasting Graves disease. General observations from the study: Favored usage of TRBV28, TRBJ1-2 and TRBJ2-5 was recorded in persistent disease.

TCR beta libraries were built with iRepertoire HTBI primers and Arm-PCR of CDR3 regions. MiXCR was run by TCRdb on the multiplex PCR reads, yielding one entry per CDR3 protein. The sample comprises about 530,000 distinct CDR3 sequences, about 16% of which are singletons, and about 25% rests with the top ten. The germline gives CDR1 SGDLS, CDR2 YYNGEE. The CDR3 spans 14 residues. Trimming removed 3 bases from V and 8 bases from J, with 16 bases in between. The time point denotes: newly diagnosed GD, antithyroid drugs for less than 3 months. Preparation of the TCR library used RNA extracted from PBMCs. An approximately 10-milliliter sample of peripheral blood was drawn into EDTA tubes. This sample was shared with a second study, whose subject was T cells in Graves' hyperthyroidism and ophthalmopathy.

The chain uses TRBV9 and TRBJ2-3; D is ambiguous. The sample was peripheral blood mononuclear cells (PBMCs), taken at new diagnosis, from a patient treated with antithyroid drugs. The receptor was derived from a woman aged 40 to 65 with Graves disease. The CDR3, as DNA: TGTGCCAGCAGCGGTAATAACCAACCGGCTACGCAGTATTTT. It specifies CASSGNNQPATQYF.